This is a list of T cell receptor beta chains from one sample in a study of blood T cells in healthy people across ages. TCRdb itself ran the 5' RACE reads through MiXCR, one entry per CDR3 protein. The repertoire holds roughly 570,000 distinct CDR3 sequences, with 27% as singletons. Sample: blood. The receptors derive from a woman in her 70s in good health. The CDR3 runs from the conserved cysteine through the conserved F or W. D genes are given only for firm matches. Size values are once, few and many counts, or a class for expanded clones, and some rows have none.

>TRBV6-6|.|.|TRBJ2-1
CASSYSLTLGEQFF
TGTGCCAGCAGTTACTCGCTGACTTTGGGCGAGCAGTTCTTC
>TRBV4-2|few|.|TRBJ2-4
CASSQEGAQNIQYF
TGTGCCAGCAGCCAAGAGGGGGCACAAAACATTCAGTACTTC
>TRBV4-2|few|.|TRBJ2-4
CASSQVQGAGGAKNIQYF
TGTGCCAGCAGCCAAGTGCAGGGGGCGGGGGGAGCCAAAAACATTCAGTACTTC
>TRBV20-1|few|.|TRBJ2-1
CSARPGYNEQFF
TGCAGTGCTAGGCCGGGCTACAATGAGCAGTTCTTC
>TRBV7-3|.|TRBD1|TRBJ1-1
CASSLRQGGEAFF
TGTGCCAGCAGCTTACGACAGGGGGGTGAAGCTTTCTTT
>TRBV6-1|few|.|TRBJ2-2
CASSKSGELFF
TGTGCCAGCAGTAAATCCGGGGAGCTGTTTTTT
>TRBV20-1|.|TRBD2|TRBJ2-5
CSASLRLAIKETQYF
TGCAGTGCTAGCCTTCGACTAGCCATAAAAGAGACCCAGTACTTC
>TRBV19|few|.|TRBJ1-1
CASSTSRGVSEAFF
TGTGCCAGTAGTACCAGCAGGGGTGTCTCTGAAGCTTTCTTT
>TRBV7-2|few|.|TRBJ2-7
CASSLNSGASYEQYF
TGTGCCAGCAGCTTAAATTCGGGGGCCTCCTACGAGCAGTACTTC
>TRBV5-1|once|.|TRBJ1-2
CASSKVGHYGYTF
TGCGCCAGCAGTAAAGTAGGGCACTATGGCTACACCTTC
>TRBV20-1|.|TRBD2|TRBJ2-5
CSAMTSGGAETQYF
TGCAGTGCCATGACTAGCGGGGGGGCAGAGACCCAGTACTTC
>TRBV9|.|TRBD2|TRBJ2-5
CASSVTSGGHQETQYF
TGTGCCAGCAGCGTGACTAGCGGGGGACACCAAGAGACCCAGTACTTC
>TRBV5-6|.|.|TRBJ2-4
CASSLEEGSNIQYF
TGTGCCAGCAGCTTGGAAGAGGGGAGCAACATTCAGTACTTC
>TRBV10-3|.|.|TRBJ1-4
CAISESQQPGFEKLFF
TGTGCCATCAGTGAGTCCCAGCAGCCTGGCTTTGAAAAACTGTTTTTT
>TRBV3-1|.|TRBD1|TRBJ1-1
CASSPRGTGGTEAFF
TGTGCCAGCAGCCCGCGCGGGACAGGGGGGACTGAAGCTTTCTTT
>TRBV6-1|many|TRBD2|TRBJ2-1
CASMIAGGRAEQFF
TGTGCCAGCATGATAGCGGGGGGGCGGGCTGAGCAGTTCTTC